In this sample, the clone carrying this T cell receptor (beta chain) turned up many times. Its specificity is not known. This entry is derived from a study of regulatory T cells in long-lasting Graves disease. The study's findings and limits: Repertoires from persistent disease leaned toward TRBV28, TRBJ1-2 and TRBJ2-5.

Time point here: persistent/refractory GD, antithyroid drugs over 5 years with positive TRAb. The TCR library was made from RNA extracted from PBMCs. Combining iRepertoire HTBI primers with Arm-PCR of CDR3 regions, the authors built TCR beta libraries. In the original processing: Looking across samples, the authors found some 67 TRBV and some 15 TRBJ segments. TCRdb reprocessed the multiplex PCR reads with MiXCR, giving one entry per CDR3 protein. V and J calls and clone size were set by TCRdb, not the authors. Counted here are some 330,000 distinct CDR3 sequences, roughly 25% occurring once; the ten biggest clones make up roughly a quarter. Germline V gene data show CDR1 as SGHVS and CDR2 as FQNEAQ. With V trimmed by 1 base and J by 4 bases, 5 bases remained unmatched. The CDR3 is made up of 15 amino acids.

The sequences come from peripheral blood mononuclear cells (PBMCs), collected when the disease was refractory, from a patient treated with antithyroid drugs. The rearrangement uses TRBV7-8 and TRBJ2-7; 9 bases are shared with TRBD2. The source is a woman aged 40 to 55 with Graves disease. Here the CDR3 DNA reads TGTGCCAGCAGCTTAGGGACTAGCGTCTTGTACGAGCAGTACTTC. Amino acid sequence: CASSLGTSVLYEQYF.